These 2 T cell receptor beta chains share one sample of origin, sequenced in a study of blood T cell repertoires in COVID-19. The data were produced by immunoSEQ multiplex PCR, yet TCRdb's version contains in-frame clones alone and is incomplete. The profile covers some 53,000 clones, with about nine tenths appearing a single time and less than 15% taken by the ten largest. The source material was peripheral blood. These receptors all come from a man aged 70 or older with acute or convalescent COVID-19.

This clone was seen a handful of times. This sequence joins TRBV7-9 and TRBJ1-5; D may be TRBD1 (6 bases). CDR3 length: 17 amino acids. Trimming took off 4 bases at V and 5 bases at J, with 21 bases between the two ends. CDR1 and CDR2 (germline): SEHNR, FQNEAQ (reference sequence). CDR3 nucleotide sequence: TGTGCCAGCAGCTCCGATATACGGACAGCACGGGATCAGCCCCAGCATTTT. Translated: CASSSDIRTARDQPQHF.

CDR3 sequence (DNA): TGTGCCAGCAGACGGGGACAGGTCTCGGAGACCCAGTACTTC. It codes for CASRRGQVSETQYF. The chain employs TRBV7-2 and TRBJ2-5; 8 bases line up with TRBD1. The germline CDR1 and CDR2 sequences are SGHTA and FQGNSA. The CDR3 totals 14 residues. Trimming removed 6 bases from V and 5 bases from J; junction bases left unmatched: 8.